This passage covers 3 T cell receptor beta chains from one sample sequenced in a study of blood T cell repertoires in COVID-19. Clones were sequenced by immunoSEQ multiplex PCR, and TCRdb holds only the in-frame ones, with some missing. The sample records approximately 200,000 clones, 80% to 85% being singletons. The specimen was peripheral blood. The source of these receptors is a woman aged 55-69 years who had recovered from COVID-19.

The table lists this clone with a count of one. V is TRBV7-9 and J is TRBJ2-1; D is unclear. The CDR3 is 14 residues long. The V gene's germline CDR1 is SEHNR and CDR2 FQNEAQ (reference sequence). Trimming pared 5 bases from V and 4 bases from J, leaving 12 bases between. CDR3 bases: TGTGCCAGCAGCCCGGTATCGAAGTACAATGAGCAGTTCTTC. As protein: CASSPVSKYNEQFF.

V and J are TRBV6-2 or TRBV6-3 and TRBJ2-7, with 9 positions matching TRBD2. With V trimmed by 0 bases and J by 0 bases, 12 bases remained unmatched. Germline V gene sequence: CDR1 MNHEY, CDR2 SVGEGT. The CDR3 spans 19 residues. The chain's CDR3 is CASSYSNPHLTSGSYEQYF. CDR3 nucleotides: TGTGCCAGCAGTTACTCGAACCCCCACCTGACTAGCGGCTCCTACGAGCAGTACTTC.

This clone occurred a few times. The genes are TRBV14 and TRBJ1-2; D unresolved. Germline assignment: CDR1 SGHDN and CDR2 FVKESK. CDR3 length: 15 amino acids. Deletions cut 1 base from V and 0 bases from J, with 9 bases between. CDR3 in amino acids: CASSQGWRTNYGYTF. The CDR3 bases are TGTGCCAGCAGCCAAGGGTGGAGGACTAACTATGGCTACACCTTC. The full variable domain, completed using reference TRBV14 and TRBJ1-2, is EAGVTQFPSHSVIEKGQTVTLRCDPISGHDNLYWYRRVMGKEIKFLLHFVKESKQDESGMPNNRFLAERTGGTYSTLKVQPAELEDSGVYFCASSQGWRTNYGYTFGSGTRLTVV.